This TCR beta chain was identified in a study of T cell responses to AZD1222 COVID-19 vaccine. Background on the study: Analysis merged second doses at about 4 or about 12 weeks. General study results and limits: Just a handful of people given AZD1222 tested seropositive at baseline. Distributed over spike, vaccine-associated CD4 TCRs predominated at 160-218 and 743-854. Mostly white British, mostly female donors; authors suggested clonal diversity may be underestimated.

Sequenced by immunoSEQ multiplex PCR; TCRdb stores in-frame clones only, minus some. The sample comprises some 100,000 clones, 80% to 95% of which are singletons, and approximately 4.9% rests with the top ten. Remarks on this clone: Its antigen is not identified.

The CDR3 spans 13 residues. Germline V gene data show CDR1 as SGHTA and CDR2 as FQGNSA. Trimming took off 4 bases at V and 7 bases at J, with 14 bases between the two ends. The receptor was isolated from an adult in good health. This material consisted of peripheral blood, taken on day 0 of AZD1222 vaccination. The V call is TRBV7-2, the J call TRBJ2-7, with D possibly TRBD1 on 8 matching bases. CDR3 DNA: TGTGCCAGCAGCTCCGGACAGGGAGGGGAGCAGTACTTC. As protein: CASSSGQGGEQYF.